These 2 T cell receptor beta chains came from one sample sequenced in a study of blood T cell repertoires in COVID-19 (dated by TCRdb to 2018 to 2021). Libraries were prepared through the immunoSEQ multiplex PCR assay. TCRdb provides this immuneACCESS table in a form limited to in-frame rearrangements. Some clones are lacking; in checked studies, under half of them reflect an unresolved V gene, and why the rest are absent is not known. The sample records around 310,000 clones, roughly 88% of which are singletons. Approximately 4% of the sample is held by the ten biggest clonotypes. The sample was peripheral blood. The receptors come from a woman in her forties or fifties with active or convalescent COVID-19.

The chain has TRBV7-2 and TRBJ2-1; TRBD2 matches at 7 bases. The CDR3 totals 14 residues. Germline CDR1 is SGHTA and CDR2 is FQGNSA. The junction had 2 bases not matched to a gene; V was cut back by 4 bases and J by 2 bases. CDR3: CASSSLATYNEQFF. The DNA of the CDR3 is TGTGCCAGCAGCTCACTAGCGACCTACAATGAGCAGTTCTTC.

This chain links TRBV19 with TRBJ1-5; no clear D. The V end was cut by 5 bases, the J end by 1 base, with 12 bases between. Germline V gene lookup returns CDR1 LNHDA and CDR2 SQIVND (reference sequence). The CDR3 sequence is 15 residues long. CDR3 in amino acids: CASSVLTTSNQPQHF. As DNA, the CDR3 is TGTGCCAGTAGTGTCCTCACGACAAGCAATCAGCCCCAGCATTTT.